These T cell receptor beta chains were read from a single sample in a study of shared clonotypes between healthy human individuals. TCRdb's table, derived via immunoSEQ multiplex PCR, lists solely in-frame clones and lacks some. The top ten clones hold 24% of a sample with about 820,000 clones, 90% to 95% of them seen once. Source material: naive CD8+ T cells sorted from blood. The source of these receptors is a man under 40 in good health. The conserved cysteine and the conserved F or W are not part of the CDR3 here. Each record gives: D gene, J gene, CDR3 length, V gene, CDR3 protein. D genes are given only for firm matches.

>TRBD2|TRBJ2-1|15|TRBV27
ASSPLGTSGSRDEQF
>TRBD1|TRBJ2-7|13|TRBV5-5
ASSTGTGLPYEQY
>.|TRBJ1-2|10|TRBV10-3
AIGSSNYGYT
>.|TRBJ2-1|10|TRBV11-2
ASKTGSNEQF
>.|TRBJ1-2|11|TRBV10-2
ASSESRDYGYT
>.|TRBJ2-7|11|TRBV5-4
ASSFGGAYEQY
>TRBD2|TRBJ2-2|15|TRBV14
ASSQREGLAGVGELF
>TRBD2|TRBJ2-1|13|TRBV2
ASRELAGLVDEQF
>TRBD1|TRBJ1-3|14|TRBV5-4
ASSTTDRVSGNTIY
>TRBD2|TRBJ2-5|12|TRBV6-1
ASRPMGRGETQY
>.|TRBJ2-1|12|TRBV6-1
ASSELGNYNEQF
>.|TRBJ2-1|11|TRBV29-1
SVDTLSYNEQF
>.|TRBJ2-1|13|TRBV4-1
ASSQDWGTGDEQF
>TRBD2|TRBJ2-7|12|TRBV30
AWSPSGSAYEQY
>.|TRBJ1-1|9|TRBV19
ASTPGGEAF
>.|TRBJ2-1|13|TRBV27
ASSFPKASNNEQF
>TRBD1|TRBJ2-3|12|TRBV7-9
ASSRGTDLDTQY